One sample yielded the 32 T cell receptor beta chains listed below, sequenced in a study of blood T cell repertoires in COVID-19. Libraries were prepared by immunoSEQ multiplex PCR; TCRdb keeps only in-frame clonotypes and omits some of them. The sample includes more than 45,000 clones, about 90% of them seen just once. The sample taken for sequencing was peripheral blood. The receptor set was obtained from a human donor in a cohort sampled during active COVID-19.

This chain connects TRBV5-1 to TRBJ2-7, with 9 bases fitting TRBD1. CDR3 length equals 14 residues. With 6 bases clipped from V and 2 bases from J, the junction kept 6 bases outside the gene matches. In germline, CDR1 is SGHRS, CDR2 YFSETQ. The CDR3 region has the DNA TGCGCCAGCAAGCGTGGACAGGGGACCTACGAGCAGTACTTC. It encodes CASKRGQGTYEQYF.

This clone was observed a handful of times. DNA for the CDR3: TGTGCCAGCAGCTTAGACCCTTCGGGGGTATACACCGGGGAGCTGTTTTTT. Amino acids: CASSLDPSGVYTGELFF. V gene TRBV11-2 combines with J gene TRBJ2-2, with TRBD2 as a possible D gene (6 bases). With 0 bases removed from V and 3 bases from J, the gap between germline ends came to 14 bases. This CDR3 is built from 17 residues. Germline values: CDR1 SGHAT, CDR2 FQNNGV.

As DNA, the CDR3 is TGCGCCAGCAGCACCCTGAGAGCCGCCGGGACTGAAGCTTTCTTT. Its protein product is CASSTLRAAGTEAFF. The chain carries TRBV5-1 and TRBJ1-1; the D is unclear. This CDR3 is 15 amino acids long. Germline V gene sequence: CDR1 SGHRS, CDR2 YFSETQ. Between the trimmed V and J ends, which lost 4 bases and 5 bases, there was a span of 18 bases.

V usage is TRBV6-1 and J usage is TRBJ1-3, with D hard to call. The V end was cut by 4 bases, the J end by 0 bases, with 13 bases between. CDR3 length equals 16 residues. The V gene's germline CDR1 is MNHNS and CDR2 SASEGT. The CDR3 bases are TGTGCCAGCAGTGCGTTGGACTCAATCTCTGGAAACACCATATATTTT. This codes for CASSALDSISGNTIYF.

The V call is TRBV6-6, the J call TRBJ2-3; 7 bases agree with TRBD1. CDR1 MNHNY and CDR2 SVGAGI come from the germline V gene (reference sequence). The CDR3 extends over 18 amino acids. V shed 5 bases and J 5 bases; nucleotides not matched to a gene: 19. The CDR3 DNA reads as TGTGCCAGCAGTCAGCTAAAGAATGCGGCAGGGGGTGTAGATACGCAGTATTTT. This gives the protein CASSQLKNAAGGVDTQYF.

The chain combines TRBV29-1 with TRBJ2-2; D is perhaps TRBD1 (5 bases). The CDR3 extends over 14 amino acids. V shed 6 bases and J shed 0 bases, with 11 bases lying between them. Germline lookup yields CDR1 SQVTM and CDR2 ANQGSEA. The CDR3 loop reads CSVRQLSNTGELFF. Here the CDR3 DNA reads TGCAGCGTAAGACAGCTATCGAACACCGGGGAGCTGTTTTTT.

V and J are TRBV4-1 and TRBJ2-5; tentative D call: TRBD2 (6 bases). Per the germline V gene, CDR1 is MGHRA and CDR2 is YSYEKL. The CDR3 extends over 16 amino acids. Trimming pared 0 bases from V and 5 bases from J, leaving 16 bases between. CDR3 region: CASSQELPLSGETQYF. CDR3 coding DNA: TGCGCCAGCAGCCAAGAACTCCCCCTGAGCGGGGAGACCCAGTACTTC.

J is TRBJ1-1 and V is TRBV6-5, with D possibly being TRBD1 (5 bases). Germline values: CDR1 MNHEY, CDR2 SVGAGI. This CDR3 comprises 14 residues. The ends were cut back, 6 bases at V and 6 bases at J, with 17 bases in the middle. Here the CDR3 reads CASRRLQGLSEAFF. The DNA of the CDR3 is TGTGCCAGCAGACGCCTTCAGGGTTTGTCTGAAGCTTTCTTT.

The chain carries TRBV11-2 and TRBJ2-5; TRBD2 aligns across 10 bases. The junction had 5 bases not matched to a gene; V was cut back by 0 bases and J by 1 base. The germline V gene has CDR1 SGHAT and CDR2 FQNNGV. This CDR3 is 17 amino acids long. CDR3 in amino acids: CASSLERAGGLQETQYF. The CDR3 nucleotides are TGTGCCAGCAGCTTAGAGCGAGCGGGAGGGCTCCAAGAGACCCAGTACTTC. The complete variable domain, with remaining parts taken from reference TRBV11-2 and TRBJ2-5, reads EAGVAQSPRYKIIEKRQSVAFWCNPISGHATLYWYQQILGQGPKLLIQFQNNGVVDDSQLPKDRFSAERLKGVDSTLKIQPAKLEDSAVYLCASSLERAGGLQETQYFGPGTRLLVL.

The chain combines TRBV27 with TRBJ2-7; TRBD2 aligns across 15 bases. Germline-derived CDR1 and CDR2 are MNHEY and SMNVEV (reference sequence). V shed 4 bases, J shed 5 bases, and the junction held 9 bases outside the gene matches. The CDR3 sequence is 17 residues long. CDR3 amino acids: CASSYTGLAGGTNEQYF. CDR3 DNA sequence: TGTGCCAGCAGTTATACGGGACTAGCGGGAGGTACCAACGAGCAGTACTTC.

The rearrangement links TRBV15 to TRBJ2-3; unclear D gene. Trimming shortened V by 1 base and J by 0 bases, and 11 bases separated the two germline ends. Germline V gene sequence: CDR1 LNHNV, CDR2 YYDKDF (reference sequence). CDR3 size: 16 residues. CDR3 sequence reads: CATSRVTQSSTDTQYF. CDR3 sequence (DNA): TGTGCCACCAGCAGAGTTACCCAGTCTAGCACAGATACGCAGTATTTT.

The chain recombines TRBV11-2 with TRBJ2-3, with TRBD1 identical over 10 bases. CDR3 length: 17 amino acids. CDR1 is SGHAT and CDR2 is FQNNGV in the germline V gene. V dropped 2 bases and J dropped 7; count of bases not matched to a gene: 12. CDR3 protein: CASSLSVAGQGLNTQYF. CDR3 DNA sequence: TGTGCCAGCAGCTTAAGCGTGGCGGGACAGGGGTTGAATACGCAGTATTTT.

This chain uses TRBV5-1 with TRBJ1-6, with no clear D. Trimming left V 4 bases short and J 5 bases short, with 13 bases between. Germline-derived CDR1 and CDR2 are SGHRS and YFSETQ. This CDR3 comprises 15 residues. Here the CDR3 DNA reads TGCGCCAGCAGCGCCCACGCGGGCGATAATTCACCCCTCCACTTT. It specifies CASSAHAGDNSPLHF. The whole variable domain, remainder taken from reference TRBV5-1 and TRBJ1-6, is KAGVTQTPRYLIKTRGQQVTLSCSPISGHRSVSWYQQTPGQGLQFLFEYFSETQRNKGNFPGRFSGRQFSNSRSEMNVSTLELGDSALYLCASSAHAGDNSPLHFGNGTRLTVT.

CDR3 sequence reads: CASSFGSQETQYF. The CDR3, as DNA: TGTGCCAGCAGCTTTGGCAGCCAAGAGACCCAGTACTTC. This chain links TRBV11-3 with TRBJ2-5; no reliable D call. With 3 bases removed from V and 1 base from J, the gap between germline ends came to 6 bases. The V gene's germline CDR1 is SGHNT and CDR2 YENEEA. The CDR3 is 13 amino acids.

The chain is built from TRBV5-4 and TRBJ1-6; D is undetermined. Trimming removed 1 base at V and 6 bases at J, with 11 bases between. The CDR3 totals 15 residues. CDR1 and CDR2 (germline): SGHNT, YYREEE (reference sequence). The CDR3 here is CASSLLMGPNSPLHF. DNA of the CDR3: TGTGCCAGCAGCTTGTTGATGGGCCCTAATTCACCCCTCCACTTT. Drawing the rest from reference TRBV5-4 and TRBJ1-6, the complete variable domain is ETGVTQSPTHLIKTRGQQVTLRCSSQSGHNTVSWYQQALGQGPQFIFQYYREEENGRGNFPPRFSGLQFPNYSSELNVNALELDDSALYLCASSLLMGPNSPLHFGNGTRLTVT.

The rearrangement joins TRBV3-1 (or the pseudogene TRBV3-2) to TRBJ2-6; D possibly corresponds to TRBD2 (7 bases). The CDR3 length is 19 residues. Trimming took 4 bases from V and 0 from J, leaving 19 bases between them. In germline, CDR1 is LGHDT, CDR2 YNNKEL (reference sequence). Written as DNA, the CDR3 is TGTGCCAGCAGCCCCATCACGGGGGGCCCCTACTCTGGGGCCAACGTCCTGACTTTC. Amino acids: CASSPITGGPYSGANVLTF.

The rearrangement uses TRBV18 and TRBJ2-6; D perhaps matches TRBD1 (6 bases). The CDR3 is 17 amino acids. CDR1 KGHSH and CDR2 LQKENI come from the germline V gene. The ends were cut back, 6 bases at V and 0 bases at J, with 15 bases in the middle. The CDR3 nucleotides read TGTGCCAGCTCTCGGCCGGGACACCCCTCTGGGGCCAACGTCCTGACTTTC. This sequence encodes CASSRPGHPSGANVLTF.

This chain links TRBV19 with TRBJ2-3; 10 bases map to TRBD1. The trim removed 4 bases at V and 3 bases at J, leaving 4 bases unmatched. CDR1 is LNHDA and CDR2 is SQIVND in the germline V gene (reference sequence). The CDR3 consists of 15 residues. As DNA, the CDR3 is TGTGCCAGTAGTAAGGACAGGGGGTTTACAGATACGCAGTATTTT. Encoded protein: CASSKDRGFTDTQYF.

The V gene is TRBV5-1, the J gene TRBJ1-1; tentative D call: TRBD1 (6 bases). Trimming shortened V by 4 bases and J by 4 bases, and 11 bases separated the two germline ends. This CDR3 region has 13 residues. Germline-derived CDR1 and CDR2 are SGHRS and YFSETQ. The CDR3 DNA is TGCGCCAGCAGCCCACAGGGTATCACTGAAGCTTTCTTT. It encodes CASSPQGITEAFF.

The rearrangement uses TRBV30 and TRBJ2-5; 10 bases match TRBD2. The CDR3 has 14 amino acids. V shed 2 bases, J shed 5 bases, and the junction held 5 bases outside the gene matches. Per the germline V gene, CDR1 is GTSNPN and CDR2 is SVGIG (reference sequence). The DNA of the CDR3 is TGTGCCTGGAGTCGGACTAGCGGAAGGGAGACCCAGTACTTC. As protein: CAWSRTSGRETQYF.

This clone occurred once. This chain links TRBV19 with TRBJ1-1; D is unclear. V was pared by 3 bases and J by 0 bases, with 8 bases between. CDR3 size: 14 residues. The germline gives CDR1 LNHDA, CDR2 SQIVND (reference sequence). The CDR3 DNA reads as TGTGCCAGTAGTATCAGAGGATTGAACACTGAAGCTTTCTTT. The encoded protein is CASSIRGLNTEAFF.

The V call is TRBV10-1, the J call TRBJ2-3, with 10 positions matching TRBD2. There are 15 residues in the CDR3. Losses at the gene ends were 2 bases for V and 1 base for J; bases not matched to a gene: 0. Germline V gives CDR1 WNHNN, CDR2 SYGVQD (reference sequence). CDR3 bases: TGCGCCAGCAGTGAGGGACTAGCGGGCACAGATACGCAGTATTTT. It specifies CASSEGLAGTDTQYF.

The chain carries TRBV5-1 and TRBJ2-3; the match to TRBD2 covers 9 bases. The ends lost 4 bases at V and 5 bases at J; junction bases unmatched: 8. Germline lookup yields CDR1 SGHRS and CDR2 YFSETQ. The CDR3 runs to 15 residues. In DNA, the CDR3 is TGCGCCAGCAGCCAGGGAGCGGGAGGTGGAGATACGCAGTATTTT. Protein sequence: CASSQGAGGGDTQYF.

The gene calls are TRBV27 and TRBJ2-7; the match to TRBD2 covers 9 bases. The V and J ends lost 3 bases and 6 bases, in that order; junction bases with no gene match: 12. Germline V gene lookup returns CDR1 MNHEY and CDR2 SMNVEV (reference sequence). CDR3 size: 16 residues. CDR3 in amino acids: CASSFSPAGGTAEQYF. CDR3 bases: TGTGCCAGCAGTTTTTCGCCAGCGGGAGGTACGGCCGAGCAGTACTTC.

The chain employs TRBV15 and TRBJ1-2, with 7 bases identical to TRBD1. J gave up 7 bases and V 0 bases, and 8 bases lay outside the gene matches. This CDR3 is built from 15 residues. Germline assignment: CDR1 LNHNV and CDR2 YYDKDF (reference sequence). CDR3 region: CATSRERTGIFGYTF. The CDR3 nucleotides read TGTGCCACCAGCAGAGAGAGGACAGGCATCTTTGGCTACACCTTC.

V gene TRBV5-6 combines with J gene TRBJ2-5; D ambiguous. This CDR3 spans 15 amino acids. Looked up from germline, CDR1 is SGHDT and CDR2 is YYEEEE. V was shortened by 0 bases and J by 0 bases, with 9 bases between the two germline ends. The CDR3 DNA reads TGTGCCAGCAGCTTGGGCGTAGCAGACCAAGAGACCCAGTACTTC. Its translation: CASSLGVADQETQYF.

J is TRBJ1-2 and V is TRBV7-9; 11 bases are shared with TRBD1. V shed 3 bases and J 4 bases; nucleotides not matched to a gene: 13. CDR3 length: 18 residues. From germline, CDR1 is SEHNR and CDR2 FQNEAQ (reference sequence). The CDR3 here is CASSFPRTGGESPYGYTF. CDR3 sequence (DNA): TGTGCCAGCAGCTTCCCCCGGACAGGGGGCGAGTCGCCCTATGGCTACACCTTC.

This clone was observed once. V is TRBV2 and J is TRBJ1-1; the match to TRBD1 covers 7 bases. The CDR3 length is 14 residues. CDR1 and CDR2 from the germline V gene are SNHLY and FYNNEI. Unmatched junction bases numbered 6, after V lost 6 bases and J lost 2 bases. CDR3 in DNA: TGTGCCAGCAGCTGGGGACAGATTAACACTGAAGCTTTCTTT. It codes for CASSWGQINTEAFF.

The CDR3 coding sequence is TGCGCCAGCGCCCAGGGGGCCGGAACTGAAGCTTTCTTT. Its translation is CASAQGAGTEAFF. This chain links TRBV5-1 with TRBJ1-1; TRBD1 agrees at 8 bases. The junction had 7 bases not matched to a gene; V was cut back by 7 bases and J by 5 bases. CDR1 and CDR2 from the germline V gene are SGHRS and YFSETQ. The CDR3 has 13 residues.

The rearrangement uses TRBV25-1 and TRBJ2-3, with a possible D match to TRBD1 (6 bases). This CDR3 has 14 residues. V shed 2 bases and J shed 2 bases, with 8 bases lying between them. CDR1 is MGHDK, CDR2 SYGVNS, per germline. CDR3 sequence (DNA): TGTGCCAGCAGTGAAGGGGGCATCACAGATACGCAGTATTTT. Amino acid sequence: CASSEGGITDTQYF. The full variable domain, completed using reference TRBV25-1 and TRBJ2-3, is EADIYQTPRYLVIGTGKKITLECSQTMGHDKMYWYQQDPGMELHLIHYSYGVNSTEKGDLSSESTVSRIRTEHFPLTLESARPSHTSQYLCASSEGGITDTQYFGPGTRLTVL.

The J gene is TRBJ2-1, the V gene TRBV5-1, with 7 bases identical to TRBD2. CDR3 length: 16 residues. Germline loops: CDR1 SGHRS, CDR2 YFSETQ. V gave up 2 bases and J gave up 5 bases; unmatched junction bases: 10. The CDR3 DNA sequence: TGCGCCAGCAGCTTCTTGGGTCGGGAGGCTAACAATGAGCAGTTCTTC. Translation: CASSFLGREANNEQFF.

This clone was picked up one time. The J gene is TRBJ2-5, the V gene TRBV4-1; possibly TRBD2 for D (7 bases). This CDR3 comprises 17 residues. Trimming left V 2 bases short and J 5 bases short, with 21 bases between. Germline CDR1 and CDR2: MGHRA and YSYEKL. In nucleotides, the CDR3 is TGCGCCAGCAGCCAACGGGCGGGGGAGTGGAGGGGGGAGACCCAGTACTTC. Amino acids: CASSQRAGEWRGETQYF.